Listed below are T cell receptor beta chains from one sample, sequenced in a study of cytomegalovirus exposure and HLA in healthy donors. Repertoires were generated with immunoSEQ multiplex PCR, while TCRdb's copy carries only in-frame clones and drops some. Among some 140,000 clones listed, around 83% were seen once. The sample consisted of PBMCs. The origin of the receptors is a male donor in good health and CMV-seropositive. Each CDR3 is given with its conserved first and last residue. The D gene is left open where the match is weak. Clone size is shown for a subset of rows, as once, few, many or a class of expanded clone.

>TRBJ2-7|.|.|TRBV2
TGTGCCAGCAGTGACGGCTCCTACGAGCAGTACTTC
CASSDGSYEQYF
>TRBJ2-2|.|TRBD2|TRBV6-4
TGTGCCAGCAGTGAAACTAGCGGGGGGGCAAACACCGGGGAGCTGTTTTTT
CASSETSGGANTGELFF
>TRBJ2-1|.|.|TRBV29-1
TGCAGCGTTGAACGCGGGGGCCCCTACAATGAGCAGTTCTTC
CSVERGGPYNEQFF
>TRBJ2-6|.|TRBD1|TRBV28
TGTGCCAGCAGTAGACAGGGCTCTGGGGCCAACGTCCTGACTTTC
CASSRQGSGANVLTF
>TRBJ1-2|once|.|TRBV21-1
TGTGCCAGCAGCAACCGGCAAAAGGTTAGAGGGACAGCGAGTCCTTATGGCTACACCTTC
CASSNRQKVRGTASPYGYTF
>TRBJ1-1|once|TRBD1|TRBV7-8
TGTGCCAGCAGCTTAGAGGACAGGGTGAACACTGAAGCTTTCTTT
CASSLEDRVNTEAFF
>TRBJ2-7|.|TRBD1|TRBV6-5
TGTGCCAGCAGTTACCAGACAGGGGTGGGCTACGAGCAGTACTTC
CASSYQTGVGYEQYF
>TRBJ1-5|.|TRBD1|TRBV16
TGTGCCAGCAGCCTACCGGGACAGTCTAGCAATCAGCCCCAGCATTTT
CASSLPGQSSNQPQHF
>TRBJ2-7|.|TRBD1|TRBV7-9
TGTGCCAGCAGTAGACCGGGACAGGGGGCCTACGAGCAGTACTTC
CASSRPGQGAYEQYF
>TRBJ1-5|.|.|TRBV10-3
TGTGCCATCAGTGAGGGGGCCCAAAATCAGCCCCAGCATTTT
CAISEGAQNQPQHF
>TRBJ2-7|.|TRBD2|TRBV9
TGTGCCAGCGGGAGGGGATCCTACGAGCAGTACTTC
CASGRGSYEQYF
>TRBJ1-5|.|TRBD1|TRBV6-5
TGTGCCAGCAGTACCCTACAGGGGAGCAATCAGCCCCAGCATTTT
CASSTLQGSNQPQHF
>TRBJ2-3|once|TRBD2|TRBV19
TGTGCCAGTAGTATTGGACTAGCGGGAGGGTCGGATACGCAGTATTTT
CASSIGLAGGSDTQYF
>TRBJ2-1|few|TRBD2|TRBV6-4
TGTGCCAGCGGCGAGACTAGCGGGGGGGTTAATGAGCAGTTCTTC
CASGETSGGVNEQFF
>TRBJ1-1|.|.|TRBV4-1
TGCGCCAGTATGGGGGGATCATCTAACACTGAAGCTTTCTTT
CASMGGSSNTEAFF
>TRBJ2-5|.|TRBD2|TRBV5-6
TGTGCCAGCAGCAGAGGATCGATTGTCGAGGCGGGGGGGGAGACCCAGTACTTC
CASSRGSIVEAGGETQYF
>TRBJ2-3|few|TRBD2|TRBV5-1
TGCGCCAGCAGCCGGACTAGCGGGGGCACTAGCACAGATACGCAGTATTTT
CASSRTSGGTSTDTQYF
>TRBJ2-5|.|TRBD2|TRBV11-2
TGTGCCAGCAGCTTAGGAGTAGCGGGAGGGCGGGAGGGGACCCAGTACTTC
CASSLGVAGGREGTQYF
>TRBJ2-3|.|.|TRBV18
TGTGCCAGCTCATGTTGTCCAGACACAGATACGCAGTATTTT
CASSCCPDTDTQYF
>TRBJ1-2|.|TRBD1|TRBV7-9
TGTGCCAGCAGCCCCGGGACAGGGGAGGGTGGCTACACCTTC
CASSPGTGEGGYTF
>TRBJ2-3|.|TRBD1|TRBV6-5
TGTGCCAGCAGCCTCGGACAGGGATTGGATACGCAGTATTTT
CASSLGQGLDTQYF
>TRBJ1-1|few|.|TRBV5-1
TGCGCCAGCGGAAATGGAGACACTGAAGCTTTCTTT
CASGNGDTEAFF
>TRBJ1-2|few|.|TRBV10-3
TGTGCCATCAGTGAGTCGGTTGGCCCTAACTATGGCTACACCTTC
CAISESVGPNYGYTF
>TRBJ1-2|.|TRBD1|TRBV6-5
TGTGCCAGCAGTAAGCAGGGGGCCTATGGCTACACCTTC
CASSKQGAYGYTF
>TRBJ2-1|few|.|TRBV5-1
TGCGCCAGCAGCTTGGTTGGCCAGGACTACTACAATGAGCAGTTCTTC
CASSLVGQDYYNEQFF
>TRBJ2-3|.|TRBD2|TRBV18
TGTGCCAGCTCACCACGTACTAGCGGGGGTTCAGATACGCAGTATTTT
CASSPRTSGGSDTQYF
>TRBJ2-7|few|.|TRBV9
TGTGCCAGCAGCCCCCGGGCCGGGATAAGTGAGCAGTACTTC
CASSPRAGISEQYF
>TRBJ1-1|.|.|TRBV20-1
TGCAGTGCTAAGCTTAACACTGAAGCTTTCTTT
CSAKLNTEAFF
>TRBJ2-7|once|.|TRBV6-5
TGTGCCGCGTCCAGGGGTCGTTTCTCCTACGAGCAGTACTTC
CAASRGRFSYEQYF
>TRBJ2-7|.|.|TRBV7-2
TGTGCCAGCTGCCCGGAGGGCCGGGACTACGAGCAGTACTTC
CASCPEGRDYEQYF
>TRBJ2-7|.|TRBD1|TRBV6-4
TGTGCCAGCAGTCCTGACAGGGACTCCTACGAGCAGTACTTC
CASSPDRDSYEQYF
>TRBJ2-7|.|TRBD1|TRBV5-4
TGTGCCAGCAGCTTGGGGGACAGACCCTACGAGCAGTACTTC
CASSLGDRPYEQYF
>TRBJ2-7|.|.|TRBV9
TGTGCCAGCAGCGTATCAGGTCAGTCCCAAGGCGAGCAGTACTTC
CASSVSGQSQGEQYF
>TRBJ2-1|.|TRBD2|TRBV5-1
TGCGCCAGCAGCTTCCTAGCGGGAGAAAATGAGCAGTTCTTC
CASSFLAGENEQFF
>TRBJ2-7|.|TRBD2|TRBV29-1
TGCAGCGTTGAAAAGCCGACAGCGGGAGGGCCGGACGAGCAGTACTTC
CSVEKPTAGGPDEQYF
>TRBJ1-1|.|.|TRBV6-5
TGTGCCAGCAGTCAGGGTGCGTACACTGAAGCTTTCTTT
CASSQGAYTEAFF
>TRBJ2-3|.|TRBD2|TRBV7-2
TGTGCCAGCAGCCCCCGGACTAGCGGGGAGATAAACACAGATACGCAGTATTTT
CASSPRTSGEINTDTQYF
>TRBJ2-1|few|TRBD1|TRBV6-5
TGTGCCAGCAGTTGGACAGGGGGCGGGGGTGAGCAGTTCTTC
CASSWTGGGGEQFF
>TRBJ2-5|once|.|TRBV18
TGTGCCAGCTCACTCTACGTGGAGACCCAGTACTTC
CASSLYVETQYF
>TRBJ1-2|.|TRBD1|TRBV11-2
TGTGCCAGCCGACAGGGTTTTTATGGCTACACCTTC
CASRQGFYGYTF
>TRBJ2-3|.|.|TRBV11-3
TGTGCCAGCAGCCCCCTCGTTTCGGATACGCAGTATTTT
CASSPLVSDTQYF